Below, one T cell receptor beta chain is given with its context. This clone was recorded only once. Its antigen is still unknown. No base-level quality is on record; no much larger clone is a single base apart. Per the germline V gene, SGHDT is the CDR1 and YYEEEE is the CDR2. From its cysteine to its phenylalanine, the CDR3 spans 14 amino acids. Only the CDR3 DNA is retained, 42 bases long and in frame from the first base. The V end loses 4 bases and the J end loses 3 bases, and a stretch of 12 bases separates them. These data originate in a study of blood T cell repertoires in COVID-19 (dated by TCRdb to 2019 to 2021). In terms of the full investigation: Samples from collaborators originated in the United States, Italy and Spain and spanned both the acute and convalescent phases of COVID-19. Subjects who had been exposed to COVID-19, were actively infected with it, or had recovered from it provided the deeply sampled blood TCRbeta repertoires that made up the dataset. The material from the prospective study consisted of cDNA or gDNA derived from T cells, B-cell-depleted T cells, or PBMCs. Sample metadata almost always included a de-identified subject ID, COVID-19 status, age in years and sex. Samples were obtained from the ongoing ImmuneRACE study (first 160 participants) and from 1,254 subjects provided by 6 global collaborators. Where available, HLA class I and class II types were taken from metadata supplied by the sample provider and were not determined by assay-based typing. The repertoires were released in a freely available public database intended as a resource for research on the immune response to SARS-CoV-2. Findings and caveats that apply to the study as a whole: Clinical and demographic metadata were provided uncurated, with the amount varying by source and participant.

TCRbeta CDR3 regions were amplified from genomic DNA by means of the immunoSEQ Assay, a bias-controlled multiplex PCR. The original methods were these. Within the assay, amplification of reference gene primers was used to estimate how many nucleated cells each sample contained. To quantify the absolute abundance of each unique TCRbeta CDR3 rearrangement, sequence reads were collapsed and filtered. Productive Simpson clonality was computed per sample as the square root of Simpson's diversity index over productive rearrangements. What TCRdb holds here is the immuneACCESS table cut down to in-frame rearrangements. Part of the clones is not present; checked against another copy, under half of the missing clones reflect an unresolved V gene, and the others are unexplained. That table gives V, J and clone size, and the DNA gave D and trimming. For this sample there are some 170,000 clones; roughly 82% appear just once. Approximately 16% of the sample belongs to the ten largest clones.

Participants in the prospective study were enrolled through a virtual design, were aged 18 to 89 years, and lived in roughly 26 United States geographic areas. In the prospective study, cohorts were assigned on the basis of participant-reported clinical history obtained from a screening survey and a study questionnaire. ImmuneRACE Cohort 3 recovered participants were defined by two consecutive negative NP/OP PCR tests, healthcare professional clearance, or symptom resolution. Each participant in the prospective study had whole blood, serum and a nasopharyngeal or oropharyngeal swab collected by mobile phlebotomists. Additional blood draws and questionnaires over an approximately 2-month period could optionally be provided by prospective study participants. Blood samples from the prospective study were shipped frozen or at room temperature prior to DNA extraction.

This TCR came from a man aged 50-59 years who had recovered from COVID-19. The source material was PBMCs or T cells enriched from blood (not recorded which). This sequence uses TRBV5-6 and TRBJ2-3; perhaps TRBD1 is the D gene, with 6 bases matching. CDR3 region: CASSRQQGTDTQYF. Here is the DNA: TGTGCCAGCAGCCGACAACAGGGAACAGATACGCAGTATTTT.